The clone carrying this T cell receptor (beta chain) was recorded a few times. TCRdb independently ran MiXCR on the 5' RACE reads; one entry per CDR3 protein. The sample has 250,000 to 400,000 distinct CDR3 sequences; 14% are singletons. This entry belongs to a study of T-cell memory formation after mild COVID-19. This CDR3 is built from 13 residues. V was shortened by 3 bases and J by 10 bases, with 10 bases between the two germline ends. The V gene's germline CDR1 is LGHNA and CDR2 YNFKEQ. The sequenced sample was PBMCs or a T cell subset sorted from them (not recorded which). The TCR was taken from a man between 18 and 35 years old who had mild COVID-19 (a few samples of this study predate the infection). Cell type and time point are not known. The V call is TRBV4-2, the J call TRBJ1-6; D unresolved. This chain's CDR3 is CASSQSSESPLHF. The CDR3 bases are TGTGCCAGCAGCCAGTCCTCGGAGTCACCCCTCCACTTT.